The entry below describes one T cell receptor (beta chain). Generated by immunoSEQ multiplex PCR, the TCRdb table keeps only in-frame clones and is missing some. This table holds almost 250,000 clones, around 88% found once. With 3 bases removed from V and 9 bases from J, the gap between germline ends came to 21 bases. Per germline, CDR1 GTSNPN and CDR2 SVGIG (reference sequence). This CDR3 comprises 15 residues. This entry belongs to a study of blood T cell repertoires in COVID-19. The receptor comes from a woman aged 25 to 39 who had recovered from COVID-19. Sequenced input: PBMCs or T cells enriched from blood (not recorded which). This rearrangement joins TRBV30 to TRBJ2-1; D is perhaps TRBD1 (6 bases). This CDR3 is CAWRAAGTIVGEQFF. CDR3 DNA sequence: TGTGCCTGGAGAGCAGCCGGGACAATCGTCGGTGAGCAGTTCTTC. Full variable domain (outside the CDR3, taken from reference TRBV30 and TRBJ2-1): SQTIHQWPATLVQPVGSPLSLECTVEGTSNPNLYWYRQAAGRGLQLLFYSVGIGQISSEVPQNLSASRPQDRQFILSSKKLLLSDSGFYLCAWRAAGTIVGEQFFGPGTRLTVL.